A selection of T cell receptor beta chains follows, all from one sample in a study of shared clonotypes between healthy human individuals. The protocol was immunoSEQ multiplex PCR, while the TCRdb copy is restricted to in-frame clones and leaves out a portion. The sample contains approximately 2,000,000 clones, roughly 92% of which appear only once. The sequenced sample consisted of naive CD4+ T cells from PBMCs. These receptors were collected from a man younger than 35 in good health. Some clones in this sample may be carry-over from other donors' samples. The CDR3 runs from the conserved cysteine through the conserved F or W. D genes are given only for firm matches. Not every row has a clone size; where given, it reads once, few, many or a size class.

size: -; D: -; V: TRBV6-5; J: TRBJ2-5; DNA: TGTGCCAGCAAAAGGACAGTCATTGAGGAGACCCAGTACTTC; CDR3: CASKRTVIEETQYF
size: -; D: -; V: TRBV19; J: TRBJ1-3; DNA: TGTGCCAGTTCGGGATTCACTAGCTCTGGAAACACCATATATTTT; CDR3: CASSGFTSSGNTIYF
size: -; D: -; V: TRBV7-9; J: TRBJ2-1; DNA: TGTGCCAGCAGACGGGACCGCTACAATGAGCAGTTCTTC; CDR3: CASRRDRYNEQFF
size: -; D: -; V: TRBV29-1; J: TRBJ2-5; DNA: TGCAGCGGTGAGGAGGGGTACCAAGAGACCCAGTACTTC; CDR3: CSGEEGYQETQYF
size: -; D: -; V: TRBV5-4; J: TRBJ2-6; DNA: TGTGCCAGCAGCAGTGGGACGGGAAGCTCTGGGGCCAACGTCCTGACTTTC; CDR3: CASSSGTGSSGANVLTF
size: -; D: -; V: TRBV5-8; J: TRBJ1-5; DNA: TGTGCCAGCAGCTTGATTAGAGGGCTCGATGATAATCAGCCCCAGCATTTT; CDR3: CASSLIRGLDDNQPQHF
size: once; D: TRBD2; V: TRBV18; J: TRBJ2-3; DNA: TGTGCCAGCTCACCCCGAGCGGGAGGGGCGGCAGATACGCAGTATTTT; CDR3: CASSPRAGGAADTQYF
size: -; D: -; V: TRBV4-1; J: TRBJ1-5; DNA: TGCGCCAGCAGCCTGGTGGTAGGCACAGATTTCGTTCAGCCCCAGCATTTT; CDR3: CASSLVVGTDFVQPQHF
size: -; D: -; V: TRBV5-1; J: TRBJ1-5; DNA: TGCGCCAGCAGCTTGGGGCCCAGGGAGCCCCAGCATTTT; CDR3: CASSLGPREPQHF
size: -; D: -; V: TRBV25-1; J: TRBJ2-5; DNA: TGTGCCAGCAGTCTGGCGGGGTCGGGTGGGACCCAGTACTTC; CDR3: CASSLAGSGGTQYF
size: -; D: -; V: TRBV5-5; J: TRBJ1-1; DNA: TGTGCCAGCAGGCCCGGGACGGAGAACACTGAAGCTTTCTTT; CDR3: CASRPGTENTEAFF
size: once; D: -; V: TRBV28; J: TRBJ2-7; DNA: TGTGCCAGCAGTCCAGGGGGGTCAGCGGGAGTAGTTTACGAGCAGTACTTC; CDR3: CASSPGGSAGVVYEQYF
size: -; D: TRBD2; V: TRBV29-1; J: TRBJ2-1; DNA: TGCAGCGTTAAATTAGCGGGCCTGAATGAGCAGTTCTTC; CDR3: CSVKLAGLNEQFF
size: -; D: TRBD2; V: TRBV25-1; J: TRBJ2-1; DNA: TGTGCCAGCAGTGAGAGCGGGAGCTCCTACAATGAGCAGTTCTTC; CDR3: CASSESGSSYNEQFF
size: -; D: -; V: TRBV5-6; J: TRBJ2-1; DNA: TGTGCCAGCAGCTTCGGGACAGGCTCAGCGGGAGGCAGAAATGAGCAGTTCTTC; CDR3: CASSFGTGSAGGRNEQFF
size: -; D: -; V: TRBV5-1; J: TRBJ2-1; DNA: TGCGCCAGCAGCTGGACTTCGTCCCTCGCGCATGAGCAGTTCTTC; CDR3: CASSWTSSLAHEQFF
size: -; D: -; V: TRBV29-1; J: TRBJ2-5; DNA: TGCAGCGTTGTTTACGGGGGTATGGAGCAAGAGACCCAGTACTTC; CDR3: CSVVYGGMEQETQYF
size: -; D: TRBD2; V: TRBV2; J: TRBJ2-1; DNA: TGTGCCAGCAGGGCCGGGACTAGCGGGATGTACAATGAGCAGTTCTTC; CDR3: CASRAGTSGMYNEQFF
size: once; D: -; V: TRBV28; J: TRBJ2-1; DNA: TGTGCCAGCATCGAGGGCGGGTCGGGGCCAAGTGAGCAGTTCTTC; CDR3: CASIEGGSGPSEQFF
size: -; D: -; V: TRBV5-1; J: TRBJ1-2; DNA: TGCGCCAGCAGCTTGCTTGCAGGGTCTCGGGTCTATGGCTACACCTTC; CDR3: CASSLLAGSRVYGYTF
size: -; D: TRBD1; V: TRBV19; J: TRBJ2-3; DNA: TGTGCCAGTAGTGACAGGGCGGGCACAGATACGCAGTATTTT; CDR3: CASSDRAGTDTQYF
size: -; D: TRBD2; V: TRBV5-4; J: TRBJ2-5; DNA: TGTGCCAGCAGCTTGATCTCCGGGAGGGTGCAAGAGACCCAGTACTTC; CDR3: CASSLISGRVQETQYF
size: -; D: -; V: TRBV6-5; J: TRBJ1-5; DNA: TGTGCCAGCAGTTACTCCACCAATCAGCCCCAGCATTTT; CDR3: CASSYSTNQPQHF
size: -; D: TRBD2; V: TRBV10-3; J: TRBJ2-5; DNA: TGTGCCATCAGTGCTTCTAGCGGGAGGTTGGAAGAGACCCAGTACTTC; CDR3: CAISASSGRLEETQYF
size: -; D: -; V: TRBV28; J: TRBJ2-7; DNA: TGTGCCAGCATCCGCTCTTCCAGGGGTAGCGAGCAGTACTTC; CDR3: CASIRSSRGSEQYF
size: -; D: -; V: TRBV6-5; J: TRBJ2-3; DNA: TGTGCCAGCAGTTACTCGGGAGGACGTACAGATACGCAGTATTTT; CDR3: CASSYSGGRTDTQYF
size: -; D: -; V: TRBV18; J: TRBJ1-5; DNA: TGTGCCAGCTCACCCGACAGCAATCAGCCCCAGCATTTT; CDR3: CASSPDSNQPQHF
size: -; D: -; V: TRBV29-1; J: TRBJ2-7; DNA: TGCAGCGTTGAAGATCACGAGGACCCTACCTACGAGCAGTACTTC; CDR3: CSVEDHEDPTYEQYF
size: -; D: -; V: TRBV18; J: TRBJ2-1; DNA: TGTGCCAGCTCACCAATCCAAGGGGATGAGCAGTTCTTC; CDR3: CASSPIQGDEQFF
size: -; D: -; V: TRBV2; J: TRBJ1-1; DNA: TGTGCCCTAAGGGTGCACTCTGAAACTGAAGCTTTCTTT; CDR3: CALRVHSETEAFF
size: -; D: -; V: TRBV5-1; J: TRBJ1-2; DNA: TGCGCCAGCAGTGTGGTTGGGGCTTCCAACTATGGCTACACCTTC; CDR3: CASSVVGASNYGYTF
size: -; D: TRBD1; V: TRBV7-2; J: TRBJ1-2; DNA: TGTGCCAGCAGCTTGGGACAGGGCTATGGCTACACCTTC; CDR3: CASSLGQGYGYTF
size: -; D: -; V: TRBV5-4; J: TRBJ2-1; DNA: TGTGCCAGCAGCATTACGACCGGCTCCTACAATGAGCAGTTCTTC; CDR3: CASSITTGSYNEQFF
size: -; D: TRBD1; V: TRBV6-1; J: TRBJ1-1; DNA: TGTGCCAGCAGTGTATTGACAGGGGGCATGGACGCTTTCTTT; CDR3: CASSVLTGGMDAFF
size: -; D: TRBD1; V: TRBV10-2; J: TRBJ2-5; DNA: TGCGCCAGTAGGCAGGGGGCGCGGGAGACCCAGTACTTC; CDR3: CASRQGARETQYF
size: -; D: -; V: TRBV2; J: TRBJ2-5; DNA: TGTGCCAGCACTGTGGACAGACAAGAGACCCAGTACTTC; CDR3: CASTVDRQETQYF
size: -; D: -; V: TRBV11-2; J: TRBJ2-7; DNA: TGTGCCAGCAGATCCCTGTCTCGCGGTACCTCCTACGAGCAGTACTTC; CDR3: CASRSLSRGTSYEQYF
size: -; D: -; V: TRBV5-4; J: TRBJ2-2; DNA: TGTGCCAGCAGCCCCAAGAGGGGGTCGGTCACCGGGGAGCTGTTTTTT; CDR3: CASSPKRGSVTGELFF
size: once; D: -; V: TRBV7-8; J: TRBJ1-4; DNA: TGTGCCAGCAGCTTAGGGAGCGCAGGCCTTAATGAAAAACTGTTTTTT; CDR3: CASSLGSAGLNEKLFF
size: -; D: TRBD2; V: TRBV5-1; J: TRBJ2-2; DNA: TGCGCCAGCAGGACCGCACTAGCGGGAGCAAACACCGGGGAGCTGTTTTTT; CDR3: CASRTALAGANTGELFF
size: -; D: -; V: TRBV28; J: TRBJ2-7; DNA: TGTGCCAGCAGTTTCGCAGGTATCGCCCACGAGCAGTACTTC; CDR3: CASSFAGIAHEQYF
size: -; D: TRBD1; V: TRBV9; J: TRBJ2-2; DNA: TGTGCCAGCAGCCTTGGGACAGGGTTCTCGGGGGAGCTGTTTTTT; CDR3: CASSLGTGFSGELFF
size: -; D: -; V: TRBV21-1; J: TRBJ1-5; DNA: TGTGCCAGCAGCAAAGGCGGGGGGCTTGGCAATCAGCCCCAGCATTTT; CDR3: CASSKGGGLGNQPQHF
size: -; D: TRBD2; V: TRBV7-3; J: TRBJ2-3; DNA: TGTGCCAGCAGCTTGGGACTAGCGGTCACAGATACGCAGTATTTT; CDR3: CASSLGLAVTDTQYF
size: -; D: -; V: TRBV15; J: TRBJ2-3; DNA: TGTGCCACCAGCAGAGAGTGGCGCGGGGCCCGCACAGATACGCAGTATTTT; CDR3: CATSREWRGARTDTQYF
size: -; D: TRBD2; V: TRBV11-2; J: TRBJ2-1; DNA: TGTGCCAGCAGCTTAGATAAAGGTAGCGGGAGGCCACTTGAGGGGCAGTTCTTC; CDR3: CASSLDKGSGRPLEGQFF
size: -; D: -; V: TRBV18; J: TRBJ2-7; DNA: TGTGCCAGCTCACCCCGTGCCGCCCAACTAGGGGCCTACGAGCAGTACTTC; CDR3: CASSPRAAQLGAYEQYF
size: -; D: -; V: TRBV28; J: TRBJ1-2; DNA: TGTGCCAGCAGAACGGGTCTTCTCTATGGCTACACCTTC; CDR3: CASRTGLLYGYTF
size: -; D: TRBD2; V: TRBV12-5; J: TRBJ2-1; DNA: TGTGCTAGTGGAGCGGGACGGGAGCAGTTCTTC; CDR3: CASGAGREQFF
size: -; D: -; V: TRBV6-1; J: TRBJ1-2; DNA: TGTGCCAGCAGTAGGGGTGGGGTCGGGCGTTATGGCTACACCTTC; CDR3: CASSRGGVGRYGYTF
size: -; D: TRBD1; V: TRBV29-1; J: TRBJ2-5; DNA: TGCAGCGTCCGGACAGGAAACCAAGAGACCCAGTACTTC; CDR3: CSVRTGNQETQYF
size: once; D: -; V: TRBV4-1; J: TRBJ2-3; DNA: TGCGCCAGCAGCCAAGGATGGGGCCAAACAGATACGCAGTATTTT; CDR3: CASSQGWGQTDTQYF
size: -; D: TRBD1; V: TRBV10-3; J: TRBJ2-1; DNA: TGTGCCATCAACCCGGGACAGGGCTACAATGAGCAGTTCTTC; CDR3: CAINPGQGYNEQFF
size: -; D: -; V: TRBV5-1; J: TRBJ2-2; DNA: TGCGCCAGCAGCATGGACAGTACCGGGGAGCTGTTTTTT; CDR3: CASSMDSTGELFF
size: -; D: TRBD2; V: TRBV5-1; J: TRBJ2-7; DNA: TGCGCCAGCAGCTTGGGGGGACTAGCGGGCTCCTACGAGCAGTACTTC; CDR3: CASSLGGLAGSYEQYF